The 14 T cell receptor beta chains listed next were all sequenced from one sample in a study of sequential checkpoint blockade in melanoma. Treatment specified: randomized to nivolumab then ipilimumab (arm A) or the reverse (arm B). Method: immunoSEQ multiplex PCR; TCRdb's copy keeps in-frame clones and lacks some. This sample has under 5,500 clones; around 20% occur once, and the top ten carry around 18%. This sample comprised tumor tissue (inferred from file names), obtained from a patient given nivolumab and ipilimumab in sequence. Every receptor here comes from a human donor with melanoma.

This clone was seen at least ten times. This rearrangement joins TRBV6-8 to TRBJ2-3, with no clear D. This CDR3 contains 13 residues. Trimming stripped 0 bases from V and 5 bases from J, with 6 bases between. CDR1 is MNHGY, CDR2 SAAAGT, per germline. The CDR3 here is CASSYSRVDTQYF. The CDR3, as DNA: TGTGCCAGCAGTTACTCTCGGGTAGATACGCAGTATTTT.

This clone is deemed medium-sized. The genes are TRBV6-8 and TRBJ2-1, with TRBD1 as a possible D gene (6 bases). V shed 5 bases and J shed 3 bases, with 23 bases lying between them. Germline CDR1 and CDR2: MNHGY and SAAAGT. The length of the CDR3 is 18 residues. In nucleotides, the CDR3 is TGTGCCAGCAGTCTTTCCTACACGGTACAGGGTTACTACAATGAGCAGTTCTTC. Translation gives CASSLSYTVQGYYNEQFF.

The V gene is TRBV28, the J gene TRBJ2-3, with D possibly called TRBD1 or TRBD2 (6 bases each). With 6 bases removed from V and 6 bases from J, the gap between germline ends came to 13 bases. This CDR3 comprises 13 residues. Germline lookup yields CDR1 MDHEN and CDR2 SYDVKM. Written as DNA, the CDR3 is TGTGCCAGCAGACCCATAGGGGGGGATACGCAGTATTTT. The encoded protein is CASRPIGGDTQYF.

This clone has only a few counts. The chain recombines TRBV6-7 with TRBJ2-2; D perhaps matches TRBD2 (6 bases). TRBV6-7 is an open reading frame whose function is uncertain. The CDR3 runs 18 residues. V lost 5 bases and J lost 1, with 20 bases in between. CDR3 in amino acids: CASSEALPVRGNTGELFF. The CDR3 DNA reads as TGTGCCAGCAGTGAAGCGCTTCCGGTGCGGGGGAACACCGGGGAGCTGTTTTTT.

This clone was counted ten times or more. The CDR3 coding sequence is TGTGCCAGCAGCCCGCCGCAGGGAATAGAGACCCAGTACTTC. Its translation: CASSPPQGIETQYF. The V gene is TRBV11-3, the J gene TRBJ2-5; D perhaps matches TRBD1 (5 bases). Germline loops: CDR1 SGHNT, CDR2 YENEEA. The CDR3 consists of 14 residues. V lost 5 bases to trimming and J lost 4 bases, with 14 bases between them.

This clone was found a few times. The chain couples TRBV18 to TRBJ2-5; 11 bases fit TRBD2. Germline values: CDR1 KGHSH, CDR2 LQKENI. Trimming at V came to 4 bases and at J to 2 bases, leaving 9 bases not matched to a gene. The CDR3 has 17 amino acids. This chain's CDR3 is CASSLRQLAGDQETQYF. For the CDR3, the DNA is TGTGCCAGCTCACTGAGGCAACTAGCGGGGGATCAAGAGACCCAGTACTTC.

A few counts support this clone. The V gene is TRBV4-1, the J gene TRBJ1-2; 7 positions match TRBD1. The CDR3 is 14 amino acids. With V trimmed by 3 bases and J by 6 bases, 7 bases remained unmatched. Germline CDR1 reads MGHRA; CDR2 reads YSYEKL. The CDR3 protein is CASSQERQGDGYTF. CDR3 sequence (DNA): TGCGCCAGCAGCCAGGAAAGACAGGGCGATGGCTACACCTTC.

CDR3 nucleotide sequence: TGTGCCAGCTCACCTGTTGTGTCAGGCGAGCAGTACTTC. This codes for CASSPVVSGEQYF. This chain connects TRBV18 to TRBJ2-7; unclear D gene. V dropped 3 bases and J dropped 6 bases, with 12 bases sitting between them. The CDR3 is 13 amino acids. CDR1 and CDR2 (germline): KGHSH, LQKENI.

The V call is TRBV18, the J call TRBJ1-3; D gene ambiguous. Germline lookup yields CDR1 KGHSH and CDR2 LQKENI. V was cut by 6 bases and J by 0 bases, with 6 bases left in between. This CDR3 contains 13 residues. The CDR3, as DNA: TGTGCCAGCTCCCGTACCTCTGGAAACACCATATATTTT. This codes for CASSRTSGNTIYF. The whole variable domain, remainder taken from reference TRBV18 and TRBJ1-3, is NAGVMQNPRHLVRRRGQEARLRCSPMKGHSHVYWYRQLPEEGLKFMVYLQKENIIDESGMPKERFSAEFPKEGPSILRIQQVVRGDSAAYFCASSRTSGNTIYFGEGSWLTVV.

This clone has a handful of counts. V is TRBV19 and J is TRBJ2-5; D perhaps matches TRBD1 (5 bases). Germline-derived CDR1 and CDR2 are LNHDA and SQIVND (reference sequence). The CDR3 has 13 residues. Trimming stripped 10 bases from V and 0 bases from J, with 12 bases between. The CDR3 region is CANLQDHQETQYF. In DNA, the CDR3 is TGTGCCAATTTACAGGACCACCAAGAGACCCAGTACTTC.

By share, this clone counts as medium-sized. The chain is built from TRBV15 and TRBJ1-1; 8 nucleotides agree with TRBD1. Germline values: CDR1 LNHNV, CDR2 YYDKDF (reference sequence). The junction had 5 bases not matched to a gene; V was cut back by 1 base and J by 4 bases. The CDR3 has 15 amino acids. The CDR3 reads CATSRVRTGSTEAFF. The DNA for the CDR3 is TGTGCCACCAGCAGAGTACGGACAGGGAGCACTGAAGCTTTCTTT.

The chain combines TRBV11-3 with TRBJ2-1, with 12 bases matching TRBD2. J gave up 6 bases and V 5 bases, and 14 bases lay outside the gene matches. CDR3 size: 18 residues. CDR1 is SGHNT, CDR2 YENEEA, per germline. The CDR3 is CASSPSALTSGGRNEQFF. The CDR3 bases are TGTGCCAGCAGCCCATCCGCCCTGACTAGCGGGGGCCGCAATGAGCAGTTCTTC.

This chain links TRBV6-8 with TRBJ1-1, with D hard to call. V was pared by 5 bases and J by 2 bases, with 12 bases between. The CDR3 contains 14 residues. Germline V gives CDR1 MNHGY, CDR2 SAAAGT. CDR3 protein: CASSPRDRNTEAFF. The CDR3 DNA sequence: TGTGCCAGCAGTCCTCGCGACCGTAACACTGAAGCTTTCTTT.

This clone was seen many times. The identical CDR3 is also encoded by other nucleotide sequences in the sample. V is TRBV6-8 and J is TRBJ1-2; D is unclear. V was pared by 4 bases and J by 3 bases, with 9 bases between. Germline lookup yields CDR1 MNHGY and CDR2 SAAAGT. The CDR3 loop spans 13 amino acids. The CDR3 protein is CASSSGSDYGYTF. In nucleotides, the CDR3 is TGTGCCAGCAGTTCGGGGAGCGACTATGGCTACACCTTC.